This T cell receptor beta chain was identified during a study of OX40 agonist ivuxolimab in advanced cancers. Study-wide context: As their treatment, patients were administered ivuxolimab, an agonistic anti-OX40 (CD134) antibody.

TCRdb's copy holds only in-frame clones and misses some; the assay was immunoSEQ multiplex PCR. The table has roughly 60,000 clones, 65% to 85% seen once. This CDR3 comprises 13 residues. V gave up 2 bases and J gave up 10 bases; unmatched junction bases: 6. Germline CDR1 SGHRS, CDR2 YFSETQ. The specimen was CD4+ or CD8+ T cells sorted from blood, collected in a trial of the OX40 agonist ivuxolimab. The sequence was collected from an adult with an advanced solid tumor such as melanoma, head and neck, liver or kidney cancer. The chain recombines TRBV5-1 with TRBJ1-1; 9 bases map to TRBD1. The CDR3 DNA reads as TGCGCCAGCAGCTTAGGGACAGGGCGAGGAGCTTTCTTT. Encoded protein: CASSLGTGRGAFF. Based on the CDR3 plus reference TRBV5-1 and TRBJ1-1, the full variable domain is KAGVTQTPRYLIKTRGQQVTLSCSPISGHRSVSWYQQTPGQGLQFLFEYFSETQRNKGNFPGRFSGRQFSNSRSEMNVSTLELGDSALYLCASSLGTGRGAFFGQGTRLTVV.